These 20 T cell receptor beta chains were sequenced from one sample in a study of T-cell memory formation after mild COVID-19 (dated by TCRdb to about 2021). Library prep was done by 5' RACE. Instrument on record: Illumina NovaSeq 6000. TCRdb ran its own pipeline on the public reads, namely fastp trimming at Q25 and MiXCR clone calling, and kept in-frame beta chains. Under each unique CDR3 protein, matching rows form one entry showing the most common genes and DNA. This sample lists hundreds of thousands of distinct CDR3 sequences; 20% to 25% were detected once. The ten largest clonotypes hold around 23% of the sample. Sequencing was done on a sample of PBMCs or a T cell subset sorted from them (not recorded which). These receptors came from a man in his late teens or twenties who had mild COVID-19 (a few samples of this study predate the infection). The sample titles of this study are shuffled in the database, so cell type and time point are left out; the donor was told from shared clones.

This clonotype was counted a few times. The chain employs TRBV28 and TRBJ2-3, with D possibly TRBD1 on 5 matching bases. Deletions cut 2 bases from V and 6 bases from J, with 18 bases between. This CDR3 region has 16 residues. Germline V CDR1 and CDR2: MDHEN, SYDVKM. The CDR3 DNA reads as TGTGCCAGCAGTTTAATAGCCCGAGCTAGGGGTGATACGCAGTATTTT. It is translated as CASSLIARARGDTQYF.

The chain carries TRBV4-2 and TRBJ1-2, with D tentatively TRBD1 (5 bases). CDR3 length equals 15 residues. Germline-derived CDR1 and CDR2 are LGHNA and YNFKEQ. With 3 bases removed from V and 5 bases from J, the gap between germline ends came to 16 bases. The CDR3 sequence is CASSQDNGGEYGYTF. CDR3 nucleotides: TGTGCCAGCAGCCAGGATAATGGGGGGGAGTATGGCTACACCTTC.

The chain employs TRBV6-5 and TRBJ2-7; no firm D call. V was clipped by 0 bases and J by 5 bases, with 8 bases between them. Germline V gene data show CDR1 as MNHEY and CDR2 as SVGAGI. The CDR3 contains 13 residues. CDR3 nucleotides: TGTGCCAGCAGTTACTCGAAGAGGAACGAGCAGTACTTC. Translating it yields CASSYSKRNEQYF.

There are a few counts of this clonotype. This chain links TRBV29-1 with TRBJ2-7, with unresolved D. Germline assignment: CDR1 SQVTM and CDR2 ANQGSEA. V shed 7 bases and J shed 3 bases, with 10 bases lying between them. This CDR3 region has 11 residues. DNA of the CDR3: TGCAGCGCCCGCAGAAACTACGAGCAGTACTTC. This encodes CSARRNYEQYF.

This rearrangement joins TRBV19 to TRBJ2-7; D is possibly TRBD2 (6 bases). CDR1 is LNHDA and CDR2 is SQIVND in the germline V gene (reference sequence). V was cut by 3 bases and J by 3 bases, with 15 bases left in between. The CDR3 runs 15 residues. Here the CDR3 reads CASSMGSGPFYEQYF. The CDR3 nucleotides are TGTGCCAGTAGTATGGGTAGCGGACCGTTCTACGAGCAGTACTTC.

This clonotype was observed a few times. The chain links TRBV19 to TRBJ1-2; no reliable D call. V lost 7 bases, J lost 8 bases, and 20 bases lay in between. This CDR3 region has 14 residues. Germline CDR1 reads LNHDA; CDR2 reads SQIVND (reference sequence). The CDR3 DNA follows: TGTGCCAGTAACGACGGTGTGAGATCCGAGGGCTACACCTTC. Translating it yields CASNDGVRSEGYTF.

J is TRBJ2-3 and V is TRBV7-3; D might be TRBD2 (6 bases). CDR3 length equals 14 residues. V was trimmed by 6 bases and J by 1 base, leaving 11 bases between them. CDR1 and CDR2 (germline): SGHTA, FQGTGA. CDR3 loop: CASRPTGGTDTQYF. DNA for the CDR3: TGTGCCAGCAGACCCACGGGGGGCACAGATACGCAGTATTTT.

This clonotype was recorded a few times. The chain is built from TRBV10-3 and TRBJ2-5; TRBD2 agrees at 10 bases. The length of the CDR3 is 15 residues. J lost 2 bases, V lost 6 bases, and 6 bases had no gene match. The germline V gene encodes CDR1 ENHRY and CDR2 SYGVKD. CDR3: CAIRGSGGPQETQYF. The CDR3 DNA follows: TGTGCCATCAGAGGTAGCGGGGGGCCTCAAGAGACCCAGTACTTC.

The genes are TRBV5-1 and TRBJ2-5, with 11 bases identical to TRBD2. Germline V lookup: CDR1 SGHRS, CDR2 YFSETQ. The CDR3 runs 19 residues. V trimming: 3 bases; J trimming: 1 base; junction bases outside the gene matches: 14. The CDR3 nucleotides are TGCGCCAGCAGCTCTGGCGTGGTAGCGGGGGGGCCGATCCAAGAGACCCAGTACTTC. It translates to CASSSGVVAGGPIQETQYF.

In this sample, this clonotype turned up a few times. The J gene is TRBJ2-5, the V gene TRBV27; weak D call: TRBD1 (5 bases). V was shortened by 5 bases and J by 0 bases, with 13 bases between the two germline ends. Germline values: CDR1 MNHEY, CDR2 SMNVEV (reference sequence). CDR3 length equals 15 residues. CDR3 protein: CASSKTGTYQETQYF. DNA for the CDR3: TGTGCCAGCAGTAAAACAGGAACGTACCAAGAGACCCAGTACTTC.

The chain employs TRBV4-2 and TRBJ2-5; D remains unclear. Deletions cut 0 bases from V and 0 bases from J, with 8 bases between. CDR1 LGHNA and CDR2 YNFKEQ come from the germline V gene. The CDR3 runs to 15 residues. CDR3 region: CASSQELGDQETQYF. As DNA, the CDR3 is TGTGCCAGCAGCCAAGAACTTGGAGACCAAGAGACCCAGTACTTC.

The J gene is TRBJ2-5, the V gene TRBV20-1; 8 bases fit TRBD2. With V trimmed by 5 bases and J by 4 bases, 9 bases remained unmatched. Germline lookup yields CDR1 DFQATT and CDR2 SNEGSKA (reference sequence). The CDR3 covers 14 residues. The CDR3 DNA reads as TGCAGTGCTCCCGGGAGGGGGACGCGAGAGACCCAGTACTTC. It specifies CSAPGRGTRETQYF.

This clonotype was found a few times. This rearrangement joins TRBV7-9 to TRBJ1-2; D perhaps matches TRBD1 (5 bases). V was pared by 1 base and J by 4 bases, with 10 bases between. The CDR3 consists of 14 residues. Germline V gene lookup returns CDR1 SEHNR and CDR2 FQNEAQ (reference sequence). CDR3: CASSLERGFYGYTF. CDR3 bases: TGTGCCAGCAGCTTAGAGCGGGGGTTCTATGGCTACACCTTC.

This clonotype came up a few times. The chain employs TRBV7-9 and TRBJ2-1; perhaps TRBD2 as D (6 bases). The length of the CDR3 is 14 residues. The ends were cut back, 5 bases at V and 8 bases at J, with 16 bases in the middle. CDR1 SEHNR and CDR2 FQNEAQ come from the germline V gene (reference sequence). CDR3 bases: TGTGCCAGCAGCGACCCGGGACTCCACTATGAGCAGTTCTTC. Its translation: CASSDPGLHYEQFF.

This clonotype was seen a handful of times. CDR3 nucleotide sequence: TGTGCCAGCAGCCAAGTCGCCCCGAACACCGGGGAGCTGTTTTTT. Its protein product is CASSQVAPNTGELFF. This chain joins TRBV3-1 and TRBJ2-2, with D unresolved. This CDR3 has 15 amino acids. The germline gives CDR1 LGHDT, CDR2 YNNKEL (reference sequence). Trimming removed 1 base from V and 0 bases from J, with 6 bases in between.

This chain links TRBV5-1 with TRBJ1-1, with D perhaps matching TRBD1 (5 bases). Germline CDR1 SGHRS, CDR2 YFSETQ. The V and J ends lost 4 bases and 0 bases respectively, with 10 bases between them. This CDR3 region has 14 residues. CDR3 amino acids: CASSPYRLNTEAFF. The CDR3 DNA reads as TGCGCCAGCAGCCCGTACAGGTTGAACACTGAAGCTTTCTTT.

CDR3 sequence (DNA): TGCGCCAGCAGCTCCGGGGCCCTATCCTACGAGCAGTACTTC. Translating gives CASSSGALSYEQYF. The chain combines TRBV5-1 with TRBJ2-7; D possibly matches TRBD1 or TRBD2 (5 bases each). The CDR3 has 14 amino acids. With 3 bases removed from V and 1 base from J, the gap between germline ends came to 11 bases. Germline V gene sequence: CDR1 SGHRS, CDR2 YFSETQ.

This clonotype was seen many times. The chain couples TRBV5-1 to TRBJ1-1; a possible D gene is TRBD1 (6 bases). The V gene lost 7 bases and the J gene lost 1 base, with 14 bases spanning the gap. The germline V gene encodes CDR1 SGHRS and CDR2 YFSETQ. This CDR3 has 14 residues. Here the CDR3 DNA reads TGCGCCAGCGGACCTGACAGGACGAACACTGAAGCTTTCTTT. Protein product: CASGPDRTNTEAFF.

The sample holds a few counts of this clonotype. The chain has TRBV6-2 or TRBV6-3 and TRBJ1-2, with D tentatively TRBD1 (5 bases). Germline V CDR1 and CDR2: MNHEY, SVGEGT. CDR3 length: 12 amino acids. Trimming took off 7 bases at V and 4 bases at J, with 10 bases between the two ends. Here the CDR3 reads CASNTGFYGYTF. For the CDR3, the DNA is TGTGCCAGCAATACAGGCTTCTATGGCTACACCTTC.

The V gene is TRBV7-9, the J gene TRBJ1-2; D ambiguous. The germline V gene encodes CDR1 SEHNR and CDR2 FQNEAQ (reference sequence). Trimming cost V 1 base and J 4 bases, with 10 bases left between them. CDR3 length: 14 amino acids. CDR3 amino acids: CASSLETTSYGYTF. The CDR3 nucleotides are TGTGCCAGCAGCTTAGAGACCACCAGCTATGGCTACACCTTC.